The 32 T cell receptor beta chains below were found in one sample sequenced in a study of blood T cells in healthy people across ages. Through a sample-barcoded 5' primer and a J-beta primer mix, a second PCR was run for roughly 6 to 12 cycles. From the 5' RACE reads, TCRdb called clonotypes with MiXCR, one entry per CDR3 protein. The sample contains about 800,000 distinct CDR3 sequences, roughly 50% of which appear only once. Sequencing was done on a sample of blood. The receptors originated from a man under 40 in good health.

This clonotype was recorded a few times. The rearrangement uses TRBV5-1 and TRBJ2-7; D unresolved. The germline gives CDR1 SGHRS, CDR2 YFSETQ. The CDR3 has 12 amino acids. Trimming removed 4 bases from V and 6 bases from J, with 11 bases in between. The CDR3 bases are TGCGCCAGCAGCCTTGGAACTCCCGAGCAGTACTTC. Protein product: CASSLGTPEQYF.

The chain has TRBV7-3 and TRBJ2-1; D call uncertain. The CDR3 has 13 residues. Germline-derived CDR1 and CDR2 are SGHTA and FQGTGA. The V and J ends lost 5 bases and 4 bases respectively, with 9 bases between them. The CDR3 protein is CASSTQKYNEQFF. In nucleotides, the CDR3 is TGTGCCAGCAGCACCCAGAAGTACAATGAGCAGTTCTTC.

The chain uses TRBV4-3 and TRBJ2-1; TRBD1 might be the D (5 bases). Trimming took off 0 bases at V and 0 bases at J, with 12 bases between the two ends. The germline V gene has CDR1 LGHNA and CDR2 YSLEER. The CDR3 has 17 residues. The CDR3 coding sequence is TGCGCCAGCAGCCAAGATAGGGGTGTTAGCTCCTACAATGAGCAGTTCTTC. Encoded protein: CASSQDRGVSSYNEQFF.

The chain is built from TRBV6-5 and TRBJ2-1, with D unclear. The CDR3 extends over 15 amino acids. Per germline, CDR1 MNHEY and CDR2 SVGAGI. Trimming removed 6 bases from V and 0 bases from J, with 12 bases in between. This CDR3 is CASSSSVGSYNEQFF. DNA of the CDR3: TGTGCCAGCAGCTCGTCTGTAGGCTCCTACAATGAGCAGTTCTTC.

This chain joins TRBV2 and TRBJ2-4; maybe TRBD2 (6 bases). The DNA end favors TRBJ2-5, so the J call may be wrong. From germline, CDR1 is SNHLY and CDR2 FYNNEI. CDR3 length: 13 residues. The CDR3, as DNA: TGTGCCAGTCAAATCGGCCGGGGGGAGACCCAGTACTTC. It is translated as CASQIGRGETQYF.

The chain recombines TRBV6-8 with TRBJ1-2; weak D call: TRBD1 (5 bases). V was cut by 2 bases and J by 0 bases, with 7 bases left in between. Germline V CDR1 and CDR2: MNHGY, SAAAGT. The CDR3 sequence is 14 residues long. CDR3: CASSYRGANYGYTF. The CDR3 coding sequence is TGTGCCAGCAGTTACCGGGGCGCTAACTATGGCTACACCTTC.

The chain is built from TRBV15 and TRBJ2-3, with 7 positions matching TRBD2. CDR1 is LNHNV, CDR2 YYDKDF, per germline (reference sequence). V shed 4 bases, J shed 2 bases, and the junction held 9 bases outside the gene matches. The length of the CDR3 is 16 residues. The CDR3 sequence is CATSIRAGSITDTQYF. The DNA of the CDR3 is TGTGCCACCAGCATCCGAGCGGGATCCATCACAGATACGCAGTATTTT.

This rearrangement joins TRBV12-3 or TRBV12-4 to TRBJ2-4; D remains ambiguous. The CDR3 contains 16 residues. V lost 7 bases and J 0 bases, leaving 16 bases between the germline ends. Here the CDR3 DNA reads TGTGCCAGCACCCACGACGGTCACATAGCCAAAAACATTCAGTACTTC. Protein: CASTHDGHIAKNIQYF.

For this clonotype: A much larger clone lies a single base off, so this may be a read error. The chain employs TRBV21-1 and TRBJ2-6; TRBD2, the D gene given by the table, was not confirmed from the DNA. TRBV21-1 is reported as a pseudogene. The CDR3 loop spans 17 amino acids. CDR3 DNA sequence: TGTGCCAGCAGCAAAGCTCGCCGGGACTTCACAGCCAACGTCCTGACTTTC. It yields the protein CASSKARRDFTANVLTF.

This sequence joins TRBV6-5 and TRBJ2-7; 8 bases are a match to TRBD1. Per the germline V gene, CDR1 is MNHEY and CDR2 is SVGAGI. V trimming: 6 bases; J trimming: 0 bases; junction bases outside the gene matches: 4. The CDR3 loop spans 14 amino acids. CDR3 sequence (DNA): TGTGCCAGCAGAACGACAGGGGTCTCCTACGAGCAGTACTTC. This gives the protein CASRTTGVSYEQYF.

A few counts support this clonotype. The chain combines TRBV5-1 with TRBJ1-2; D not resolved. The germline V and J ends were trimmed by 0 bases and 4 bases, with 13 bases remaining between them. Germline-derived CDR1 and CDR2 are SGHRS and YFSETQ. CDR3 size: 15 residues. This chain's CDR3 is CASSLDEGLRYGYTF. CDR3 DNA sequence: TGCGCCAGCAGCTTGGACGAGGGCCTTCGCTATGGCTACACCTTC. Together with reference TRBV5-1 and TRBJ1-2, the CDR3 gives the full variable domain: KAGVTQTPRYLIKTRGQQVTLSCSPISGHRSVSWYQQTPGQGLQFLFEYFSETQRNKGNFPGRFSGRQFSNSRSEMNVSTLELGDSALYLCASSLDEGLRYGYTFGSGTRLTVV.

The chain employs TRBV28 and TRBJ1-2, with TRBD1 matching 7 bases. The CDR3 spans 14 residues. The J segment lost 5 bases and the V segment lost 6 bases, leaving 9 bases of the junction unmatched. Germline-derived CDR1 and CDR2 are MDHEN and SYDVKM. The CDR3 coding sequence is TGTGCCAGCAGAGCTGGGACAGTAGCTTATGGCTACACCTTC. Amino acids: CASRAGTVAYGYTF.

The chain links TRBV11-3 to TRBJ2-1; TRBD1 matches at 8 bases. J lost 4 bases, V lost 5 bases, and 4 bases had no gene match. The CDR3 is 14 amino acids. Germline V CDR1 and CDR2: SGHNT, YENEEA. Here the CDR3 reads CASSDTGGYNEQFF. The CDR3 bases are TGTGCCAGCAGCGACACAGGGGGTTACAATGAGCAGTTCTTC.

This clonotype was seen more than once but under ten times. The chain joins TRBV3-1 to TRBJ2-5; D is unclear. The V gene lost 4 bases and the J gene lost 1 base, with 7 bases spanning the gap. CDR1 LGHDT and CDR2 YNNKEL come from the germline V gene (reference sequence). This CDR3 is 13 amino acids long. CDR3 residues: CASSPRFQETQYF. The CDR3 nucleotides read TGTGCCAGCAGCCCCAGGTTCCAAGAGACCCAGTACTTC.

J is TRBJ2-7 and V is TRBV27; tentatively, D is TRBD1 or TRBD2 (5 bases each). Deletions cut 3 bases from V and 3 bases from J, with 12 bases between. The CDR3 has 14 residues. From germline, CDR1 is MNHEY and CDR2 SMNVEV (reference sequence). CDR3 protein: CASSFKGSGYEQYF. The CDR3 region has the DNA TGTGCCAGCAGTTTTAAGGGGAGCGGCTACGAGCAGTACTTC.

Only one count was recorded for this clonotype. The CDR3, as DNA: TGTGCCAGCACGCATCGGGTACTAGGCGAGCAGTACTTC. It translates to CASTHRVLGEQYF. This sequence joins TRBV28 and TRBJ2-7; D perhaps matches TRBD2 (5 bases). CDR1 and CDR2 (germline): MDHEN, SYDVKM. V was pared by 7 bases and J by 6 bases, with 16 bases between. This CDR3 spans 13 amino acids.

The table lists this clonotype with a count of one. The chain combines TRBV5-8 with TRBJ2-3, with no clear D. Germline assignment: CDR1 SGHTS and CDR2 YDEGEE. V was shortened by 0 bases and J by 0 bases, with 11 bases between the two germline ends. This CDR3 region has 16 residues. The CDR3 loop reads CASSLALRHSTDTQYF. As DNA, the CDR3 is TGTGCCAGCAGCTTGGCCTTGAGACACAGCACAGATACGCAGTATTTT.

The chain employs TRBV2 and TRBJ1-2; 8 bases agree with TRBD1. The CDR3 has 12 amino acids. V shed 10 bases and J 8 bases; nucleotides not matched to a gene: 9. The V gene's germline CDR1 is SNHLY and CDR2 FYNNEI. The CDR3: CAITTGVGGYTF. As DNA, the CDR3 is TGTGCCATCACGACAGGGGTGGGGGGCTACACCTTC.

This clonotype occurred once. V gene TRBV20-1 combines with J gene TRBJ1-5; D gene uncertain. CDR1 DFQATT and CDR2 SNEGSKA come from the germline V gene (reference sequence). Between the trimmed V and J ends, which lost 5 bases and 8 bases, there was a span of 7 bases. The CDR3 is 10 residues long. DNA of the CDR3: TGCAGTGCTGGATCAGAGCCCCAGCATTTT. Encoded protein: CSAGSEPQHF.

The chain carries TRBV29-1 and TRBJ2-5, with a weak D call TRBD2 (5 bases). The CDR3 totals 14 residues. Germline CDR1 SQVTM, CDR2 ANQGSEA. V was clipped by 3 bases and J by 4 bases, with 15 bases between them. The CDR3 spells CSVDGLTIGETQYF. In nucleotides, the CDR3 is TGCAGCGTTGATGGTCTGACTATTGGAGAGACCCAGTACTTC.

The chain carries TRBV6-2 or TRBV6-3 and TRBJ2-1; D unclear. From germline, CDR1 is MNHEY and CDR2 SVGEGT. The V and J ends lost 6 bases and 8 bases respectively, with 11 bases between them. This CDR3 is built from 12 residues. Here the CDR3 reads CASSESPDEQFF. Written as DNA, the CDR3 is TGTGCCAGCAGCGAAAGTCCGGATGAGCAGTTCTTC.

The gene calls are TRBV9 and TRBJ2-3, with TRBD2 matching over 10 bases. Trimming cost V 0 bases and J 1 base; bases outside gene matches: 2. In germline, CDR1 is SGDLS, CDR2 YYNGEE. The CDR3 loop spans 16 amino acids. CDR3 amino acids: CASSVERGGRTDTQYF. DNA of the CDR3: TGTGCCAGCAGCGTAGAGCGGGGGGGACGCACAGATACGCAGTATTTT.

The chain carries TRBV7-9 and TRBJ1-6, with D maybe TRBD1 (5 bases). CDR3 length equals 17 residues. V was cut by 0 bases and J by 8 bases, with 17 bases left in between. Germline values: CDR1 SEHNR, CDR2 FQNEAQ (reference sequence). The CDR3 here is CASSLAGRRGTDSPLHF. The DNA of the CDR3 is TGTGCCAGCAGCTTAGCGGGGAGGAGGGGTACCGATTCACCCCTCCACTTT.

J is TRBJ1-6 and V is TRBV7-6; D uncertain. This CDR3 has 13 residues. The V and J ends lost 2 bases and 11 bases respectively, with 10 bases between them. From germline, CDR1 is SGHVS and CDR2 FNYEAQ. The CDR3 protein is CASSLTLIPPLHF. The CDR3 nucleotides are TGTGCCAGCAGCTTAACCCTTATCCCACCCCTCCACTTT.

CDR3 loop: CASSVGGLIGDTQYF. Written as DNA, the CDR3 is TGTGCCAGCAGCGTAGGGGGGTTAATAGGAGATACGCAGTATTTT. The chain links TRBV9 to TRBJ2-3; D could derive from TRBD1 or TRBD2 (5 bases each). The V gene's germline CDR1 is SGDLS and CDR2 YYNGEE. CDR3 length: 15 amino acids. Trimming pared 0 bases from V and 5 bases from J, leaving 13 bases between. Filled out from reference TRBV9 and TRBJ2-3, the complete variable domain reads DSGVTQTPKHLITATGQRVTLRCSPRSGDLSVYWYQQSLDQGLQFLIQYYNGEERAKGNILERFSAQQFPDLHSELNLSSLELGDSALYFCASSVGGLIGDTQYFGPGTRLTVL.

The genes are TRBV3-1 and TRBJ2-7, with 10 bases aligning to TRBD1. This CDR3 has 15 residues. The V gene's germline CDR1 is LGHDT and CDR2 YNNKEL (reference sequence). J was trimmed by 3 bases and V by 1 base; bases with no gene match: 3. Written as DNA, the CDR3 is TGTGCCAGCAGCCAAGTAGGGGACAGGGGCTACGAGCAGTACTTC. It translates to CASSQVGDRGYEQYF.

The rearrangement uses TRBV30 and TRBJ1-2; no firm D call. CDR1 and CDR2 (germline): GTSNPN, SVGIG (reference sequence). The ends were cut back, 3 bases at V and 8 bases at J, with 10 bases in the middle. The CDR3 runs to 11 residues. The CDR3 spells CAWRREGGYTF. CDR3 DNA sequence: TGTGCCTGGAGAAGGGAGGGAGGCTACACCTTC.

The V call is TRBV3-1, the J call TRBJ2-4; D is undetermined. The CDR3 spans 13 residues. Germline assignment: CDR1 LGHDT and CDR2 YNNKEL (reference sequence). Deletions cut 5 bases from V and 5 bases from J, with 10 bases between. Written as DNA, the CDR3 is TGTGCCAGCAGCAATATAGATGAAAACATTCAGTACTTC. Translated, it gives CASSNIDENIQYF.

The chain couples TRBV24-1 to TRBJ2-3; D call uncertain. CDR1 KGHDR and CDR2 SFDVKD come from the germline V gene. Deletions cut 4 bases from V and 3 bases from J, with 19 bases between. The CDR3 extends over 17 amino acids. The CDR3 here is CATSDLSGGTLTDTQYF. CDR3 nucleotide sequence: TGTGCCACCAGTGACCTGTCCGGCGGCACCCTGACAGATACGCAGTATTTT.

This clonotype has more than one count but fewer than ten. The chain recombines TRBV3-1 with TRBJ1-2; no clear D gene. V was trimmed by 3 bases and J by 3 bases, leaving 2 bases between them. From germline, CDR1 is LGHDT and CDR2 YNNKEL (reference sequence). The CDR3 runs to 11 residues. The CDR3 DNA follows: TGTGCCAGCAGCCATTACTATGGCTACACCTTC. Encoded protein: CASSHYYGYTF. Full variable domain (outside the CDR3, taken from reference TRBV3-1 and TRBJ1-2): DTAVSQTPKYLVTQMGNDKSIKCEQNLGHDTMYWYKQDSKKFLKIMFSYNNKELIINETVPNRFSPKSPDKAHLNLHINSLELGDSAVYFCASSHYYGYTFGSGTRLTVV.

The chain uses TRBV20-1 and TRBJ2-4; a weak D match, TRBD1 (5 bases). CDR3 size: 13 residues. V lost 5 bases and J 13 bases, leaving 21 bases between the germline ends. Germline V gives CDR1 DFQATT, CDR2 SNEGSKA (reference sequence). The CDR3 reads CSAGVGQGLVQYF. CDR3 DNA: TGCAGTGCTGGAGTGGGGCAGGGCTTGGTCCAGTACTTC.

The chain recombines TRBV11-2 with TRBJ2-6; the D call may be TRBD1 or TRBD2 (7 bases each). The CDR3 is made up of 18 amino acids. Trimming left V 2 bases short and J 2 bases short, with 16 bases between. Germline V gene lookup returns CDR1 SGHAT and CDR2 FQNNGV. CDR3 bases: TGTGCCAGCAGCTTACCACCAGGGGGGGGACCTGGGGCCAACGTCCTGACTTTC. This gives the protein CASSLPPGGGPGANVLTF.